This passage covers 13 T cell receptor beta chains from one sample sequenced in a study of CXCR3-negative and CXCR3-positive naive CD8 T cells. Study conclusions and caveats: CXCR3-positive naive cells had TRB CDR3s that were more hydrophobic than CXCR3-negative naive cells had.

The antigens of these receptors remain unknown. Each TRB cDNA library was prepared by 5' RACE (with UMI labels). Following a re-call of the 5' RACE reads, TCRdb has one entry per CDR3 protein and lacks DNA. The sample has over 150,000 distinct CDR3 sequences; the top ten hold nearly 0.5%. The material sequenced was naive CXCR3+ CD8+ T cells from blood. Subset indicated: CD45RO-CCR7+CD27+CD95- naive CD8+ T cells expressing CXCR3 (TNR3+). These receptors were taken from a human donor in good health. Some clones in this sample may be carry-over from other donors' samples.

V is TRBV6-4 and J is TRBJ2-7; with no DNA, the TCRdb D assignment of TRBD2 cannot be verified. Germline V lookup: CDR1 MRHNA, CDR2 SNTAGT. The CDR3 has 15 residues. The CDR3 region is CASSEGSGGTYEQYF.

V usage is TRBV28 and J usage is TRBJ2-7; the TCRdb call, TRBD2, lacks DNA for checking. CDR3 size: 13 residues. The germline V gene encodes CDR1 MDHEN and CDR2 SYDVKM. CDR3 region: CASSTRLTWEQYF.

V gene TRBV6-2 or TRBV6-3 combines with J gene TRBJ2-5; the TCRdb D gene call, TRBD2, has no DNA to confirm it. Germline V gene lookup returns CDR1 MNHEY and CDR2 SVGEGT. The CDR3 is 16 residues long. CDR3 region: CASSYSDVGSQETQYF.

The genes are TRBV12-3 or TRBV12-4 and TRBJ1-2; TCRdb lists TRBD1, though no DNA is available to test this call. This CDR3 has 15 residues. The CDR3 sequence is CASSFAQGASYGYTF.

V and J are TRBV28 and TRBJ2-7; there is no DNA to check the TCRdb D call of TRBD1. CDR1 is MDHEN and CDR2 is SYDVKM in the germline V gene. The CDR3 is 13 residues long. CDR3 region: CASSWDRSYEQYF.

The rearrangement joins TRBV7-9 to TRBJ2-1; the D gene TCRdb calls, TRBD1, cannot be checked with no DNA. The CDR3 is 18 amino acids. Germline V gene data show CDR1 as SEHNR and CDR2 as FQNEAQ (reference sequence). This CDR3 is CASSPLVANLAFDIEQFF.

The rearrangement links TRBV28 to TRBJ2-2; TCRdb calls TRBD2, which cannot be checked without DNA. Germline V gene sequence: CDR1 MDHEN, CDR2 SYDVKM. This CDR3 contains 15 residues. This chain's CDR3 is CASSGREFNTGELFF.

V and J are TRBV6-2 or TRBV6-3 and TRBJ2-3. Germline CDR1 MNHEY, CDR2 SVGEGT. This CDR3 is built from 17 residues. The CDR3 region is CASSYLKGSSATDTQYF.

The rearrangement uses TRBV29-1 and TRBJ1-2. In germline, CDR1 is SQVTM, CDR2 ANQGSEA. The CDR3 covers 15 residues. This CDR3 reads CSVSPDGRSNYGYTF.

The chain combines TRBV29-1 with TRBJ1-3; the TCRdb call, TRBD1, lacks DNA for checking. CDR1 and CDR2 from the germline V gene are SQVTM and ANQGSEA. The CDR3 loop spans 15 amino acids. CDR3 protein: CSVGGVISSGNTIYF.

The chain joins TRBV29-1 to TRBJ1-2; there is no DNA to check the TCRdb D call of TRBD1. CDR1 and CDR2 (germline): SQVTM, ANQGSEA. The CDR3 length is 14 residues. The CDR3 spells CSVRDRGPNYGYTF.

V usage is TRBV4-3 and J usage is TRBJ2-2; TCRdb outputs TRBD2, but without DNA this stays unchecked. The CDR3 has 14 amino acids. The germline gives CDR1 LGHNA, CDR2 YSLEER. CDR3 sequence: CASSLGGGAGELFF.

The chain employs TRBV28 and TRBJ1-3. In germline, CDR1 is MDHEN, CDR2 SYDVKM. The CDR3 loop spans 15 amino acids. CDR3 protein: CASSLAASRGNTIYF.